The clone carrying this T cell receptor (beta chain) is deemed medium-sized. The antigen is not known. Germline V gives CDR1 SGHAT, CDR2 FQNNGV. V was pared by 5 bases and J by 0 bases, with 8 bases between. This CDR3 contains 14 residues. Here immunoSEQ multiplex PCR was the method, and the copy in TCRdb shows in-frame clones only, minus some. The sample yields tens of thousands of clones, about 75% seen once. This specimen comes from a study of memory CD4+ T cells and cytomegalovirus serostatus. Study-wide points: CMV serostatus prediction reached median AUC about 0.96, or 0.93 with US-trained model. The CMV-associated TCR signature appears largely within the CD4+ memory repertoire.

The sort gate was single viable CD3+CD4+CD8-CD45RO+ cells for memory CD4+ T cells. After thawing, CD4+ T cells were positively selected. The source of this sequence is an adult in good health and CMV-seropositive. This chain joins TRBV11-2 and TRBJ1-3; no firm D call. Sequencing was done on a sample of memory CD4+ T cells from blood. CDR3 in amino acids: CASSPSHSGNTIYF. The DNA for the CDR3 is TGTGCCAGCAGCCCTTCGCACTCTGGAAACACCATATATTTT.